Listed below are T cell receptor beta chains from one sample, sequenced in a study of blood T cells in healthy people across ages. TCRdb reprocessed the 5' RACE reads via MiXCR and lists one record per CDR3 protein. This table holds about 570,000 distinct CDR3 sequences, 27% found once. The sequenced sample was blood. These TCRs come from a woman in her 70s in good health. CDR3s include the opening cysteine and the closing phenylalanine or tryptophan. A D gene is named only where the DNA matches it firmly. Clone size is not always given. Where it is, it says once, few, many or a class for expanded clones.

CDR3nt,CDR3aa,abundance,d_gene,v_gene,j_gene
TGTGCCAGCAGCCCCCACGAGGGCCCCTACGAGCAGTACTTC,CASSPHEGPYEQYF,few,-,TRBV7-2,TRBJ2-7
TGTGCCAGTGGGGGGACTGAAGCTTTCTTT,CASGGTEAFF,many,-,TRBV12-3/TRBV12-4,TRBJ1-1
TGTGCCAGCAGCAACAGGGTATGGGATGGCTACACCTTC,CASSNRVWDGYTF,-,-,TRBV6-5,TRBJ1-2
TGCAGCGTTGAGCGGGCGGGCCGGGAGACCCAGTACTTC,CSVERAGRETQYF,-,-,TRBV29-1,TRBJ2-5
TGTGCTAGTGACCCGGGCGGCTATGGCTACACCTTC,CASDPGGYGYTF,many,-,TRBV12-5,TRBJ1-2
TGTGCCAGCCTCACCGGGGGGGCTTCAGATACGCAGTATTTT,CASLTGGASDTQYF,few,TRBD2,TRBV12-3/TRBV12-4,TRBJ2-3
TGTGCCAGCAGTTTATCCACCGGGGGGATTATCTACGAGCAGTACTTC,CASSLSTGGIIYEQYF,-,TRBD2,TRBV27,TRBJ2-7
TGTGCCAGCAGTAGGGACAGTCTTATTTTTGAGCAGTTCTTC,CASSRDSLIFEQFF,-,TRBD1,TRBV27,TRBJ2-1
TGCGCCAGCAGCTTGTTCGGGCCAGCTAGCACAGATACGCAGTATTTT,CASSLFGPASTDTQYF,many,-,TRBV5-1,TRBJ2-3
TGTGCCATCAGTAGGACTGTGGGTATCAATGAGCAGTTCTTC,CAISRTVGINEQFF,few,-,TRBV10-3,TRBJ2-1
TGCAGTGCTAGCTTAACGGTCTCCAATGAAAAACTGTTTTTT,CSASLTVSNEKLFF,-,-,TRBV20-1,TRBJ1-4
TGTGCCAGCAGCCTACACGAAAGGGGGACCCAGTACTTC,CASSLHERGTQYF,few,-,TRBV6-1,TRBJ2-5
TGTGCCAGCAGTTTGGGACAGGCTTTCCTTATGTGCTCCTACAATGAGCAGTTCTTC,CASSLGQAFLMCSYNEQFF,-,TRBD1,TRBV27,TRBJ2-1